This T cell receptor (beta chain) was captured in a study of T cell responses to AZD1222 COVID-19 vaccine. Study information: Researchers grouped second doses given at about 4 or about 12 weeks into one pool. Findings of the study overall: Researchers report vaccine-associated CD4 TCRs spanning spike, with dominance at 160-218 and 743-854. Spike-specific TCR breadth rose after two AZD1222 doses, and depth rose as well. Donors were largely white British and mainly female; clonal diversity was possibly underestimated.

For this clone: Its matching antigen is unknown.

TCRdb keeps only in-frame clones here, not all; method: immunoSEQ multiplex PCR. The repertoire holds around 130,000 clones, with approximately 90% as singletons. Germline CDR1 and CDR2: MGHRA and YSYEKL. Between the trimmed V and J ends, which lost 3 bases and 8 bases, there was a span of 16 bases. The CDR3 is 14 amino acids. This sample comprised peripheral blood, obtained on day 0 of AZD1222 vaccination. J is TRBJ1-2 and V is TRBV4-1; no clear D gene. This clonotype was obtained from an adult in good health. CDR3 region: CASSHPLRPGGYTF. Here the CDR3 DNA reads TGCGCCAGCAGCCATCCACTCCGCCCTGGGGGCTACACCTTC.